This T cell receptor beta chain was profiled in a study of blood T cells in healthy people across ages. Primers used in a second PCR of roughly 6 to 11 cycles were a sample-barcoded 5' primer and a J-beta primer mix. Using its own MiXCR run on the 5' RACE reads, TCRdb lists one record per CDR3 protein. Among over 1,500,000 distinct CDR3 sequences listed, 39% were seen once. This sequence was found in a human donor in good health. The sequenced material came from blood.

CDR3 bases: TGTGCCAGCAGCCACAACCCAAGCGGAACAGATACGCAGTATTTT. It encodes CASSHNPSGTDTQYF. V is TRBV3-1 and J is TRBJ2-3, with D perhaps matching TRBD2 (5 bases). Looked up from germline, CDR1 is LGHDT and CDR2 is YNNKEL (reference sequence). Trimming left V 3 bases short and J 3 bases short, with 13 bases between. There are 15 residues in the CDR3.